In this sample, the clone carrying this T cell receptor beta chain turned up once. This sample was included in a study of T cell responses to AZD1222 COVID-19 vaccine. Sequencing used immunoSEQ multiplex PCR; TCRdb keeps in-frame clones, though not all of them. The data contain 99,000 or so clones, 85% to 90% of them seen just once; the ten biggest clones take up roughly 9.2%. The starting material was peripheral blood, obtained on day 0 of AZD1222 vaccination. This receptor was taken from an adult in good health.

CDR3 sequence: CATSQAGGYGYTF. The CDR3 DNA reads TGTGCCACCAGTCAGGCGGGAGGCTATGGCTACACCTTC. V is TRBV24-1 and J is TRBJ1-2; D call uncertain. Per the germline V gene, CDR1 is KGHDR and CDR2 is SFDVKD. The V end lost 6 bases, the J end lost 4 bases, and 11 bases lay between the germline ends. The CDR3 consists of 13 residues.